This TCR beta chain originates from a study of T cell changes during pregnancy in multiple sclerosis. Generated by immunoSEQ multiplex PCR, the TCRdb table keeps only in-frame clones and is missing some. The repertoire holds about 21,000 clones, with about nine tenths as singletons. Per germline, CDR1 SGHAT and CDR2 FQNNGV. The CDR3 contains 15 residues. Germline trimming cut 4 bases from V and 4 bases from J; bases unmatched to any gene: 4. Sequences were derived from CD8+ T cells from peripheral blood mononuclear cells, sampled after pregnancy. The clonotype was recovered from a female donor in good health, enrolled as a control in a pregnancy study. The chain is built from TRBV11-2 and TRBJ2-1, with TRBD2 matching 10 bases. CDR3 nucleotide sequence: TGTGCCAGCAGCTCCTTAGCGGGGGGTTACAATGAGCAGTTCTTC. Its protein is CASSSLAGGYNEQFF.